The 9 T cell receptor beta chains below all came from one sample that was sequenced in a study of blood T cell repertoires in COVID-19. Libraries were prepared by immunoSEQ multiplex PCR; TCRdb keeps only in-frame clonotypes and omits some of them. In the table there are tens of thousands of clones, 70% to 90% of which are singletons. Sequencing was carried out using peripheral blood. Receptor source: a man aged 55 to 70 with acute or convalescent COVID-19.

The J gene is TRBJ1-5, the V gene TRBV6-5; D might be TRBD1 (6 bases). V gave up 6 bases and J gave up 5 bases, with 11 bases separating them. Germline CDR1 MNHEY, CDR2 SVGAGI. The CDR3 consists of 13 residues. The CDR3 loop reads CASSRTVDQPQHF. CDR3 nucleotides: TGTGCCAGCAGCCGGACAGTTGATCAGCCCCAGCATTTT.

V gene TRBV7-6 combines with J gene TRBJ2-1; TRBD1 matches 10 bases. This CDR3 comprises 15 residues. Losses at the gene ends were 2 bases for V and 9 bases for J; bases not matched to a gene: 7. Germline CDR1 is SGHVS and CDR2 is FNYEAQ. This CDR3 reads CASSLTMDRGSEQFF. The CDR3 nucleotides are TGTGCCAGCAGCTTAACAATGGACAGGGGGAGTGAGCAGTTCTTC.

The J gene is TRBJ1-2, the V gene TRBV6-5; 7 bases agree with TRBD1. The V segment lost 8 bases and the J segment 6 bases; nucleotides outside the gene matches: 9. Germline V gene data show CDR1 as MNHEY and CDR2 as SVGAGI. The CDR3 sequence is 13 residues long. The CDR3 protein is CASRHRGGDGYTF. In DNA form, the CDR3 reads TGTGCCAGCCGGCACAGGGGTGGAGATGGCTACACCTTC.

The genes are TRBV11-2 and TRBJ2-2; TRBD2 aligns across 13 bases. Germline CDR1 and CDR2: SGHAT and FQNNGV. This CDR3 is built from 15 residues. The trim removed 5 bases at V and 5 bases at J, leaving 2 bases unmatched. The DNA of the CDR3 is TGTGCCAGCAGCCTACTAGCGGGGGGGACCGGGGAGCTGTTTTTT. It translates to CASSLLAGGTGELFF.

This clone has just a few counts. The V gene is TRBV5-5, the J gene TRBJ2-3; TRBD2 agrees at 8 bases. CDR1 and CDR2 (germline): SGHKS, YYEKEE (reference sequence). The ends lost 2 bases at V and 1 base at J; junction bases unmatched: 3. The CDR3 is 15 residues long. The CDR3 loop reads CASSFGRGGTDTQYF. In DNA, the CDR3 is TGTGCCAGCAGCTTCGGGCGGGGGGGCACAGATACGCAGTATTTT.

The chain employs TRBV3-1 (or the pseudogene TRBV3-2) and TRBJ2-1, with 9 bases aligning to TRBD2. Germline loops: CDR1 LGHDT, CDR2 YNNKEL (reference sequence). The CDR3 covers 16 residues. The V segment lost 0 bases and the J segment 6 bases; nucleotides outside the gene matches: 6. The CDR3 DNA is TGTGCCAGCAGCCAAGAAGGGCTAGCGGGGACCAATGAGCAGTTCTTC. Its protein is CASSQEGLAGTNEQFF.

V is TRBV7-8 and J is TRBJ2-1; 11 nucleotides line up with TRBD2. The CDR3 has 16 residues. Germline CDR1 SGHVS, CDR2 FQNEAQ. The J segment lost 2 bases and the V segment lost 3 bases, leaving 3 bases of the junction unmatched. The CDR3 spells CASSFTSGGPYNEQFF. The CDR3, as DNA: TGTGCCAGCAGCTTTACTAGCGGGGGTCCCTACAATGAGCAGTTCTTC.

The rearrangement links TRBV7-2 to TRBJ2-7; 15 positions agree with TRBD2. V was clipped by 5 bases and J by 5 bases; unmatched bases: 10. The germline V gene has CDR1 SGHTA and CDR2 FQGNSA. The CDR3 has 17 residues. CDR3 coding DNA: TGTGCCAGCAGCACCCGGACTAGCGGGGGGGGGAAGAACGAGCAGTACTTC. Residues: CASSTRTSGGGKNEQYF.

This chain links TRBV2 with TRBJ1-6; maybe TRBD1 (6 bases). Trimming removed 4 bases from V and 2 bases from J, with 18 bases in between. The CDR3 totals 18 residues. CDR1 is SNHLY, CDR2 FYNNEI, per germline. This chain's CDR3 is CASSGKNRAAAYNSPLHF. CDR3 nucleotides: TGTGCCAGCAGTGGAAAGAACAGGGCGGCCGCCTATAATTCACCCCTCCACTTT.